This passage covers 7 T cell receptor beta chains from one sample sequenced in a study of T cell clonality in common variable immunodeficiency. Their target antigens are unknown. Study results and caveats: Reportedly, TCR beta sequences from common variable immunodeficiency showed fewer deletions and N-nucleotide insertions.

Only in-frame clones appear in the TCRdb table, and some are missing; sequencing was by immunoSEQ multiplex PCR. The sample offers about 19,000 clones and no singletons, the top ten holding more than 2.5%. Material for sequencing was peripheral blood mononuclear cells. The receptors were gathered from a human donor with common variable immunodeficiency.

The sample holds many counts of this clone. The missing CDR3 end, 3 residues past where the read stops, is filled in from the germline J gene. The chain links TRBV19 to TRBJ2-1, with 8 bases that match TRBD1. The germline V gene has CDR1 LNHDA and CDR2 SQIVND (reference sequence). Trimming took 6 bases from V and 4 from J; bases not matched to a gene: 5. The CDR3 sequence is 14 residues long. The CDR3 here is CASRVRDRYNEQFF. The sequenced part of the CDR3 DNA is TGTGCCAGTAGGGTCCGGGACAGGTACAATGAG.

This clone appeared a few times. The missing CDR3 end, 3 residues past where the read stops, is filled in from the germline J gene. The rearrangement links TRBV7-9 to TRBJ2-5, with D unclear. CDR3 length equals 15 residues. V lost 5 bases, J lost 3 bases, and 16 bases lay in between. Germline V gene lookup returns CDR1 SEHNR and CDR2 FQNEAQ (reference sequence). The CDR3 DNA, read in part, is TGTGCCAGCAGCATTGCCAGGCAGGCCAAAGAGACC. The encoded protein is CASSIARQAKET. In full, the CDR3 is CASSIARQAKETQYF.

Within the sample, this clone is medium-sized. CDR3 residues: CASSDRAGGPNEQFF. The sequenced part of the CDR3 DNA is TGTGCCAGCAGTGACCGCGCGGGAGGGCCGAATGAG. The chain combines TRBV6-4 with TRBJ2-1; the match to TRBD2 covers 9 bases. The read finishes 3 residues shy of the CDR3 end, and the germline J gene is used to complete it. The length of the CDR3 is 15 residues. Per the germline V gene, CDR1 is MRHNA and CDR2 is SNTAGT. The junction had 6 bases not matched to a gene; V was cut back by 2 bases and J by 7 bases.

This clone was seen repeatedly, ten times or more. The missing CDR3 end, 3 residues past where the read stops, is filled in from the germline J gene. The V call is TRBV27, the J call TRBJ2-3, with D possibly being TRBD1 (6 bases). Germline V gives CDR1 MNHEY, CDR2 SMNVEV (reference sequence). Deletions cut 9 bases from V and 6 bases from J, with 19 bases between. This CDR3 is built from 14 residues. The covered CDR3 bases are TGTGCCAGTAAATTGGCCGGAACAGGGGATACG. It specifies CASKLAGTGDT. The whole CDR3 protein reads CASKLAGTGDTQYF.

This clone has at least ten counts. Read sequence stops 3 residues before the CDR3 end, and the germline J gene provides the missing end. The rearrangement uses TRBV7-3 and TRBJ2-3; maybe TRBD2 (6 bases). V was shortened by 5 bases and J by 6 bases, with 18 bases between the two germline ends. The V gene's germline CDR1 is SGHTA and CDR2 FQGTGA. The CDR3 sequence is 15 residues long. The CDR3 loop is CASSPRGLPVDTQYF. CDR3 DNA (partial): TGTGCCAGCAGCCCCCGGGGACTCCCAGTCGATACG.

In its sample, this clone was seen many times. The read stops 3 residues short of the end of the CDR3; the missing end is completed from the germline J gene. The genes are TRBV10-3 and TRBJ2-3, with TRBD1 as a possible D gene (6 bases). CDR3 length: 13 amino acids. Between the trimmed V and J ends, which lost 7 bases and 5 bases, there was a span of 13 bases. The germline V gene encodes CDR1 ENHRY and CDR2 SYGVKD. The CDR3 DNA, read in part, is TGTGCCATCAATGGACAGACCAGAGATACG. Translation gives CAINGQTRDT. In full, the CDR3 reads CAINGQTRDTQYF.

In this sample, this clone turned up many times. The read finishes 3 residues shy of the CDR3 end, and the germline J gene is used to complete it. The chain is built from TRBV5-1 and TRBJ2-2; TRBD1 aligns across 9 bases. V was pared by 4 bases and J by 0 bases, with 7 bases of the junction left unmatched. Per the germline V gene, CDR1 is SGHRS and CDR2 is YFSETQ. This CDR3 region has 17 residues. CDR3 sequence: CASSKGGQGSNTGELFF. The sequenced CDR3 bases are TGCGCCAGCAGCAAGGGGGGACAGGGATCGAACACCGGGGAG. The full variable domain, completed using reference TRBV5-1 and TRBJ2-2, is KAGVTQTPRYLIKTRGQQVTLSCSPISGHRSVSWYQQTPGQGLQFLFEYFSETQRNKGNFPGRFSGRQFSNSRSEMNVSTLELGDSALYLCASSKGGQGSNTGELFFGEGSRLTVL.